The next 32 T cell receptor beta chains were all read from a single sample in a study of Graves' ophthalmopathy and Graves' hyperthyroidism. The authors amplified TCR beta CDR3 regions, and they did so from RNA transcripts for repertoire sequencing. HTBI primers served in a first-round RT-PCR, which a second-round multiplex PCR followed. TCRdb fed the multiplex PCR reads into MiXCR, producing one record per CDR3 protein. The sample holds hundreds of thousands of distinct CDR3 sequences, about 38% seen once. Sequenced material: peripheral blood. The origin of the receptors is an adult man with Graves' ophthalmopathy.

This clonotype was picked up a small number of times. One end of the junction varies from germline; a read error may be responsible. This chain links TRBV7-9 with TRBJ1-3; D call uncertain. This CDR3 is 12 amino acids long. The germline gives CDR1 SEHNR, CDR2 FQNEAQ (reference sequence). The CDR3 nucleotides read TGTGCCAGCACCCTATACCGGCCCGATCTGGATTTT. Translation: CASTLYRPDLDF.

The V and J genes are TRBV2 and TRBJ1-5; perhaps TRBD1 as D (5 bases). From germline, CDR1 is SNHLY and CDR2 FYNNEI. Trimming left V 6 bases short and J 7 bases short, with 16 bases between. The length of the CDR3 is 14 residues. In nucleotides, the CDR3 is TGTGCCAGCAGAGTAAGGGGAGGGGAACAGCCCCAGCATTTT. This gives the protein CASRVRGGEQPQHF.

This clonotype was recorded at least ten times. The V gene is TRBV15, the J gene TRBJ2-7, with no clear D. V was shortened by 2 bases and J by 7 bases, with 12 bases between the two germline ends. CDR3 size: 13 residues. Germline loops: CDR1 LNHNV, CDR2 YYDKDF (reference sequence). CDR3 region: CATSRPTRPEQYF. CDR3 nucleotides: TGTGCCACCAGCAGACCTACCAGGCCAGAGCAGTACTTC.

This clonotype was picked up many times. J is TRBJ1-4 and V is TRBV19; D possibly corresponds to TRBD1 (6 bases). Germline CDR1 and CDR2: LNHDA and SQIVND (reference sequence). V gave up 8 bases and J gave up 5 bases, with 21 bases separating them. This CDR3 has 16 residues. For the CDR3, the DNA is TGTGCCAGTCGAGGGACGTGGGCCGGGGGCAATGAAAAACTGTTTTTT. As protein: CASRGTWAGGNEKLFF.

This clonotype was counted many times. The CDR3 DNA sequence: TGTGCCAGCAGTTTTGCGGGGCTCAGTGAAAAACTGTTTTTT. The encoded protein is CASSFAGLSEKLFF. The chain recombines TRBV12-3 or TRBV12-4 with TRBJ1-4; D might be TRBD1 (5 bases). The V gene lost 3 bases and the J gene lost 7 bases, with 12 bases spanning the gap. This CDR3 has 14 residues.

This clonotype occurred many times. The chain links TRBV7-9 to TRBJ1-1, with 7 bases identical to TRBD1. The junction had 6 bases not matched to a gene; V was cut back by 4 bases and J by 1 base. The CDR3 is 15 amino acids. CDR1 is SEHNR and CDR2 is FQNEAQ in the germline V gene (reference sequence). CDR3: CASSSQGVTNTEAFF. In DNA, the CDR3 is TGTGCCAGCAGCTCCCAGGGGGTAACGAACACTGAAGCTTTCTTT. Full variable domain (rest looked up from reference TRBV7-9 and TRBJ1-1): DTGVSQNPRHKITKRGQNVTFRCDPISEHNRLYWYRQTLGQGPEFLTYFQNEAQLEKSRLLSDRFSAERPKGSFSTLEIQRTEQGDSAMYLCASSSQGVTNTEAFFGQGTRLTVV.

This clonotype was recorded once. The missing conserved phenylalanine or tryptophan at the end of this CDR3 makes a read error likely. V gene TRBV12-5 combines with J gene TRBJ2-7, with TRBD1 as a possible D gene (6 bases). CDR3 length: 16 residues. CDR1 and CDR2 from the germline V gene are LGHNT and FRNRAP. Between the trimmed V and J ends, which lost 0 bases and 5 bases, there was a span of 17 bases. As DNA, the CDR3 is TGTGCTAGTGGTTTGGTACACGGAAGGACAGTGGACGAGCAGTACCTC. Protein sequence: CASGLVHGRTVDEQYL.

The rearrangement joins TRBV11-2 to TRBJ1-2, with a weak D call TRBD1 (6 bases). V gave up 5 bases and J gave up 0 bases, with 16 bases separating them. The CDR3 is 16 residues long. Germline CDR1 and CDR2: SGHAT and FQNNGV. CDR3 sequence reads: CASSQGGGASNYGYTF. Here the CDR3 DNA reads TGTGCCAGCAGCCAAGGGGGGGGGGCCTCTAACTATGGCTACACCTTC.

Notes on this clonotype: Its ends do not fully match the called genes, so a read error is possible. The chain is built from TRBV5-1 and TRBJ1-5; 7 bases fit TRBD1. From germline, CDR1 is SGHRS and CDR2 YFSETQ. The CDR3 totals 16 residues. CDR3 region: CASSQEGQVQDQPQHF. The CDR3 DNA is TGTGCCAGCAGCCAGGAAGGACAGGTCCAGGATCAGCCCCAGCATTTT.

The table lists this clonotype with many counts. The rearrangement joins TRBV7-9 to TRBJ2-7; TRBD1 agrees at 7 bases. The CDR3 covers 13 residues. Germline assignment: CDR1 SEHNR and CDR2 FQNEAQ (reference sequence). The junction had 4 bases not matched to a gene; V was cut back by 2 bases and J by 6 bases. The CDR3 DNA is TGTGCCAGCAGCTTATCACAGGGGAGCGAGCAGTACTTC. It codes for CASSLSQGSEQYF.

This clonotype was recorded at least ten times. This chain connects TRBV15 to TRBJ1-5; 10 positions agree with TRBD1. Germline-derived CDR1 and CDR2 are LNHNV and YYDKDF (reference sequence). The CDR3 is 14 amino acids. With 8 bases clipped from V and 0 bases from J, the junction kept 1 base outside the gene matches. The CDR3 DNA sequence: TGTGCCACCGGGACAGGGGATAGCAATCAGCCCCAGCATTTT. Translated: CATGTGDSNQPQHF.

There are many counts of this clonotype. This rearrangement joins TRBV29-1 to TRBJ1-1; D unclear. Germline V gene sequence: CDR1 SQVTM, CDR2 ANQGSEA. The CDR3 loop spans 10 amino acids. V lost 8 bases to trimming and J lost 1 base, with 5 bases between them. DNA of the CDR3: TGCAGCTTTGCGAACACTGAAGCTTTCTTT. It is translated as CSFANTEAFF.

The V and J genes are TRBV29-1 and TRBJ2-6; no definite D call. CDR1 is SQVTM, CDR2 ANQGSEA, per germline. The V and J ends lost 8 bases and 9 bases respectively, with 20 bases between them. This CDR3 region has 14 residues. The CDR3: CSLPWTRKGNVLTF. The CDR3 DNA sequence: TGCAGCTTACCTTGGACCCGGAAGGGCAACGTCCTGACTTTC.

Worth noting for this clonotype: A much larger clone is a single base away; this may be a read error. The V and J genes are TRBV12-3 or TRBV12-4 and TRBJ2-5, with D unresolved. The V end lost 7 bases, the J end lost 4 bases, and 10 bases lay between the germline ends. The CDR3 is 12 residues long. The CDR3 protein is CASTTGRETQYF. Here the CDR3 DNA reads TGTGCCAGCACAACGGGCAGAGAGACCCAGTACTTC.

The chain is built from TRBV12-3 or TRBV12-4 and TRBJ2-1, with 9 bases lining up with TRBD1. V shed 6 bases, J shed 10 bases, and the junction held 13 bases outside the gene matches. This CDR3 has 15 residues. The CDR3 spells CASSPTGQGAEEQFF. As DNA, the CDR3 is TGTGCCAGCAGCCCCACGGGACAGGGTGCGGAGGAGCAGTTCTTC.

Worth noting for this clonotype: At one end the junction does not follow the germline gene, possibly because of a read error. The rearrangement links TRBV25-1 to TRBJ2-1; no firm D call. The CDR3 is made up of 10 amino acids. Per germline, CDR1 MGHDK and CDR2 SYGVNS. This chain's CDR3 is CASANNEQLF. The CDR3 bases are TGTGCCAGCGCGAACAATGAGCAGCTCTTC.

The V call is TRBV3-1, the J call TRBJ2-7; D not certain. This CDR3 comprises 13 residues. Germline V CDR1 and CDR2: LGHDT, YNNKEL (reference sequence). The V end lost 1 base, the J end lost 3 bases, and 7 bases lay between the germline ends. The CDR3 here is CASSQGTHYEQYF. CDR3 DNA sequence: TGTGCCAGCAGCCAAGGGACCCACTACGAGCAGTACTTC.

This clonotype was found many times. The genes are TRBV5-1 and TRBJ2-7, with D possibly matching TRBD2 (6 bases). The V gene's germline CDR1 is SGHRS and CDR2 YFSETQ. V was clipped by 0 bases and J by 2 bases, with 15 bases between them. The CDR3 has 16 amino acids. CDR3 residues: CASSLASGGATYEQYF. CDR3 nucleotide sequence: TGCGCCAGCAGCTTGGCCAGTGGCGGGGCGACCTACGAGCAGTACTTC.

This clonotype was found many times. This sequence joins TRBV20-1 and TRBJ1-6; D may be TRBD1 (6 bases). V was trimmed by 4 bases and J by 5 bases, leaving 12 bases between them. Germline CDR1 DFQATT, CDR2 SNEGSKA (reference sequence). This CDR3 region has 14 residues. CDR3 residues: CSAKDGQNNSPLHF. For the CDR3, the DNA is TGCAGTGCTAAGGATGGACAGAATAATTCACCCCTCCACTTT.

This clonotype was detected ten times or more. The chain is built from TRBV5-1 and TRBJ1-1, with TRBD1 identical over 8 bases. In germline, CDR1 is SGHRS, CDR2 YFSETQ. V was clipped by 4 bases and J by 6 bases; unmatched bases: 8. The CDR3 totals 14 residues. CDR3 amino acids: CASSPGQASAEAFF. As DNA, the CDR3 is TGCGCCAGCAGCCCGGGACAGGCGTCGGCTGAAGCTTTCTTT. Full variable domain (missing parts from reference TRBV5-1 and TRBJ1-1): KAGVTQTPRYLIKTRGQQVTLSCSPISGHRSVSWYQQTPGQGLQFLFEYFSETQRNKGNFPGRFSGRQFSNSRSEMNVSTLELGDSALYLCASSPGQASAEAFFGQGTRLTVV.

Only a few counts were recorded for this clonotype. This sequence joins TRBV11-2 and TRBJ1-5; TRBD1 is a possible D gene (5 bases). This CDR3 region has 16 residues. V lost 3 bases and J 6 bases, leaving 18 bases between the germline ends. Germline V CDR1 and CDR2: SGHAT, FQNNGV. CDR3 bases: TGTGCCAGCAGCTTGTTCGCGGGGGTGAAGAGTCAGCCCCAGCATTTT. Its translation is CASSLFAGVKSQPQHF.

This clonotype was observed many times. The chain employs TRBV5-6 and TRBJ2-5, with 14 bases lining up with TRBD2. The germline CDR1 and CDR2 sequences are SGHDT and YYEEEE. Trimming at V came to 5 bases and at J to 5 bases, leaving 5 bases not matched to a gene. The CDR3 has 15 amino acids. The CDR3 nucleotides read TGTGCCAGCAGTCGCCGGACTAGCGGGGGGGAGACCCAGTACTTC. Its translation is CASSRRTSGGETQYF.

Note on this clonotype: This may arise from a read error, as a much more abundant clone is one base away. The chain is built from TRBV7-6 and TRBJ2-7; weak D call: TRBD2 (6 bases). CDR1 SGHVS and CDR2 FNYEAQ come from the germline V gene. Trimming left V 1 base short and J 1 base short, with 11 bases between. This CDR3 region has 15 residues. The CDR3 loop is CASSLGASESYEQYF. The CDR3, as DNA: TGTGCCAGCAGCTTAGGTGCTAGCGAATCCTACGAGCAGTACTTC.

This clonotype was picked up many times. This chain joins TRBV12-3 or TRBV12-4 and TRBJ1-5, with D tentatively TRBD1 (5 bases). The CDR3 runs 17 residues. The V and J ends lost 1 base and 2 bases respectively, with 15 bases between them. CDR3: CASSLGRGRAGNQPQHF. The CDR3 DNA reads as TGTGCCAGCAGTTTAGGTCGGGGCAGGGCAGGCAATCAGCCCCAGCATTTT.

V usage is TRBV4-2 and J usage is TRBJ1-1; TRBD1 matches 8 bases. Germline V gene data show CDR1 as LGHNA and CDR2 as YNFKEQ. The CDR3 is 15 amino acids. Germline trimming cut 2 bases from V and 6 bases from J; bases unmatched to any gene: 8. CDR3: CASSQPSGGWAEAFF. The DNA of the CDR3 is TGTGCCAGCAGCCAACCCTCAGGGGGCTGGGCTGAAGCTTTCTTT.

V is TRBV29-1 and J is TRBJ2-7, with TRBD2 matching over 8 bases. Germline-derived CDR1 and CDR2 are SQVTM and ANQGSEA. CDR3 length equals 12 residues. With 8 bases clipped from V and 7 bases from J, the junction kept 10 bases outside the gene matches. CDR3 amino acids: CSLGGGPWEQYF. The CDR3 coding sequence is TGCAGCTTGGGCGGGGGGCCGTGGGAGCAGTACTTC.

This CDR3 is CASSLVDRVYEKLFF. Here the CDR3 DNA reads TGTGCCAGCAGCTTGGTCGACAGGGTCTATGAAAAACTGTTTTTT. The rearrangement uses TRBV7-2 and TRBJ1-4; TRBD1 aligns across 7 bases. The CDR3 contains 15 residues. V trimming: 3 bases; J trimming: 6 bases; junction bases outside the gene matches: 7. CDR1 is SGHTA and CDR2 is FQGNSA in the germline V gene.

This clonotype was detected ten times or more. This sequence joins TRBV5-1 and TRBJ2-5; TRBD1 aligns across 8 bases. There are 15 residues in the CDR3. Unmatched junction bases numbered 6, after V lost 0 bases and J lost 5 bases. Germline V gives CDR1 SGHRS, CDR2 YFSETQ. CDR3: CASSLEGRGRETQYF. CDR3 bases: TGCGCCAGCAGCTTGGAAGGCAGGGGGCGGGAGACCCAGTACTTC.

This clonotype was counted many times. V is TRBV20-1 and J is TRBJ1-5; 9 positions match TRBD1. Trimming at V came to 0 bases and at J to 7 bases, leaving 1 base not matched to a gene. CDR3 size: 13 residues. Germline CDR1 DFQATT, CDR2 SNEGSKA (reference sequence). The CDR3 DNA follows: TGCAGTGCTAGAGAGACAGGGGGACAGCCCCAGCATTTT. Translating it yields CSARETGGQPQHF.

Worth noting for this clonotype: A read error is possible here, since a much larger clone lies one base away. V and J are TRBV10-3 and TRBJ1-3; 9 bases are shared with TRBD1. CDR3 length equals 14 residues. Germline lookup yields CDR1 ENHRY and CDR2 SYGVKD. The DNA for the CDR3 is TGTGCCAGCAGTACAGGGGGCGGAGGAAACACCATATATTTT. Encoded protein: CASSTGGGGNTIYF.

This chain uses TRBV10-3 with TRBJ2-7, with TRBD2 as a possible D gene (5 bases). This CDR3 is built from 13 residues. Trimming stripped 4 bases from V and 3 bases from J, with 10 bases between. Germline V CDR1 and CDR2: ENHRY, SYGVKD. The CDR3 coding sequence is TGTGCCATCAGTGTCGGGGATGGCTACGAGCAGTACTTC. This sequence encodes CAISVGDGYEQYF.

This clonotype has just one count. This rearrangement joins TRBV10-2 to TRBJ1-2; perhaps TRBD1 as D (5 bases). The CDR3 has 12 amino acids. The V end was cut by 8 bases, the J end by 8 bases, with 15 bases between. Looked up from germline, CDR1 is WSHSY and CDR2 is SAAADI. CDR3 loop: CASGYRGGGYTF. In nucleotides, the CDR3 is TGCGCCAGCGGCTATAGGGGTGGAGGCTACACCTTC.